This is a list of T cell receptor beta chains from one sample in a study of metastatic and nonmetastatic thyroid tumors. Using MiXCR, TCRdb re-called clones from the PCR reads. The profile shows about 34,000 clones, 16% of them singletons. Material for sequencing was blood. These receptors all come from a female donor with papillary thyroid cancer or a benign thyroid nodule (not recorded which). Some clones in this sample may be carry-over from other donors' samples. Each CDR3 is given without its conserved first and last residue. Each record gives: V gene, CDR3 protein.

v_call: TRBV28
cdr3_aa: ASSSHPGLAGTDTQY

v_call: TRBV6-1
cdr3_aa: ASGRDRGGPQH

v_call: TRBV7-8
cdr3_aa: ASSLNGQGGEAF

v_call: TRBV6-1
cdr3_aa: ASILTGNTEAL

v_call: TRBV11-1
cdr3_aa: ASSLAYRYSGANALT

v_call: TRBV28
cdr3_aa: ASSPRLLDYEQY

v_call: TRBV6-1
cdr3_aa: ASSPPGGQTAYEQY

v_call: TRBV28
cdr3_aa: PSSLNGPGQPQH

v_call: TRBV28
cdr3_aa: ASSFTSGSQGTQY

v_call: TRBV12-3/TRBV12-4
cdr3_aa: ASSNRQTRGEKLF

v_call: TRBV20-1
cdr3_aa: SAPAGRNEQY

v_call: TRBV7-9
cdr3_aa: ASSSTGTVYEQY

v_call: TRBV6-2/TRBV6-3
cdr3_aa: ACSSWTGYAGELF

v_call: TRBV30
cdr3_aa: AWKRHLNTEAF

v_call: TRBV13
cdr3_aa: ASSSSTHYSYNSPLH

v_call: TRBV2
cdr3_aa: ASRGLAGRTGELF

v_call: TRBV7-3
cdr3_aa: ASSLGSGGADTQY

v_call: TRBV19
cdr3_aa: ASSKVGTSGTGELF

v_call: TRBV12-3/TRBV12-4
cdr3_aa: ASNNYGTTDTQY

v_call: TRBV20-1
cdr3_aa: SARPGQGELEQY

v_call: TRBV28
cdr3_aa: ASSWTDTGELF

v_call: TRBV10-2
cdr3_aa: ASSDTKVWDGYT

v_call: TRBV28
cdr3_aa: ASSPSHRGAQSYT

v_call: TRBV29-1
cdr3_aa: SVGGFGNQPQH

v_call: TRBV28
cdr3_aa: ASSLYSPQGGQPQH

v_call: TRBV5-1
cdr3_aa: ASSLQLAHGELF

v_call: TRBV5-5
cdr3_aa: ASRFTEYQETQY

v_call: TRBV9
cdr3_aa: ASSVGSGDIQY

v_call: TRBV25-1
cdr3_aa: ASSEYSSGYPSTDTQY

v_call: TRBV29-1
cdr3_aa: SVRSSWTGGGLNEQF

v_call: TRBV20-1
cdr3_aa: SARTAMESDTQY

v_call: TRBV29-1
cdr3_aa: SAVIWSNEQF

v_call: TRBV6-1
cdr3_aa: ASIEGNQAQH

v_call: TRBV28
cdr3_aa: ASSSPARSKPQH

v_call: TRBV12-3/TRBV12-4
cdr3_aa: ASSSGGRGGHNEQF

v_call: TRBV20-1
cdr3_aa: SASFSGKDYEQY

v_call: TRBV27
cdr3_aa: ASLKGFGVNTEAF

v_call: TRBV5-1
cdr3_aa: ASSPEGGNQPQH

v_call: TRBV5-1
cdr3_aa: ASSLREGGETQY

v_call: TRBV7-3
cdr3_aa: ASSFGQGRTDTQY

v_call: TRBV3-1
cdr3_aa: ASRSHGGGETQY

v_call: TRBV6-5
cdr3_aa: ASRGEGRAYRTDTQY

v_call: TRBV3-1
cdr3_aa: ASSRQGADYGYT

v_call: TRBV20-1
cdr3_aa: SVSSGGNQPQH

v_call: TRBV27
cdr3_aa: ASRSGTGGNQPQH

v_call: TRBV6-1
cdr3_aa: ASSSLGTTDYGYT

v_call: TRBV28
cdr3_aa: ASSLTGGIGGYT

v_call: TRBV28
cdr3_aa: ASSSNRGTVVNYGYT

v_call: TRBV24-1
cdr3_aa: ATRGGTENTGELF

v_call: TRBV3-1
cdr3_aa: ASRQDRGDTQY